The source of this TCR beta chain is a study of tumor-infiltrating lymphocytes in primary liver carcinoma. Study at large: The patient group consisted of men and women aged 30 to 69 years.

Starting from 400 to 500 ng of total RNA, TCR beta cDNA was produced with a primer in the constant region. Amplification in three nested multiplex PCR rounds with slightly modified ARM-PCR gave rise to TCR beta libraries. The two initial PCR rounds, about 9 cycles each, used TRBV1-TRBV30 forward and C-beta reverse primers. TCRdb recomputed calls from the multiplex PCR reads with MiXCR, one row per CDR3 protein. The data contain about 54,000 distinct CDR3 sequences, about 80% of them singletons. This CDR3 spans 12 amino acids. In germline, CDR1 is SNHLY, CDR2 FYNNEI. Trimming shortened V by 8 bases and J by 9 bases, and 14 bases separated the two germline ends. From 20-30 mg of unsorted bulk tissue, DNA and RNA were co-extracted together. Resecting the tumor surgically was how the patients' primary liver carcinoma was treated. At sampling, these chronic HBV carriers had received no treatment. Five separate regions were sampled from each tumor.

This TCR derives from a man in his forties with primary liver carcinoma and hepatitis B virus infection. Sequenced: liver tumor tissue from sampling region 2. Stated subset: tumor region T2, inferior pole. V usage is TRBV2 and J usage is TRBJ2-1; D could derive from TRBD1 or TRBD2 (7 bases each). CDR3 loop: CASVQGGGEQFF. The CDR3 region has the DNA TGTGCCAGCGTTCAGGGGGGGGGTGAGCAGTTCTTC.